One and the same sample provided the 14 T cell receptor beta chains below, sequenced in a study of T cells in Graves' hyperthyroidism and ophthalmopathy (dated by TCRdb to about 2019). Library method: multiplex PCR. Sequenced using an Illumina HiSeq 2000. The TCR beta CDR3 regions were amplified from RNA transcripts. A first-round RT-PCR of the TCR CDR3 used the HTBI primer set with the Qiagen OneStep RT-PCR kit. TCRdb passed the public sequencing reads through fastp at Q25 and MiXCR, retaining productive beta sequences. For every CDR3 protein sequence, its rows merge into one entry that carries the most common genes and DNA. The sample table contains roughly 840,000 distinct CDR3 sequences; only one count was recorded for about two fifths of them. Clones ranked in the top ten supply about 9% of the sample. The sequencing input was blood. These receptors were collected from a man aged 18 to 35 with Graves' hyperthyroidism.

DNA of the CDR3: TGTGCCAGCAGCCGCCTCGGGACAGCCAATTCACCCCTCCACTTT. Residues: CASSRLGTANSPLHF. This rearrangement joins TRBV5-6 to TRBJ1-6, with 7 bases matching TRBD1. Trimming removed 4 bases from V and 7 bases from J; junction bases left unmatched: 8. The CDR3 spans 15 residues. Germline lookup yields CDR1 SGHDT and CDR2 YYEEEE.

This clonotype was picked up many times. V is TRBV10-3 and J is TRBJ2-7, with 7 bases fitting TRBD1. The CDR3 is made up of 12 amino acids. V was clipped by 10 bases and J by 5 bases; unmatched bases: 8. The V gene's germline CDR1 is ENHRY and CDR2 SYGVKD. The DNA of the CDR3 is TGTGCCAGCGCCGGGACAGCGGACGAGCAGTACTTC. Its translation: CASAGTADEQYF.

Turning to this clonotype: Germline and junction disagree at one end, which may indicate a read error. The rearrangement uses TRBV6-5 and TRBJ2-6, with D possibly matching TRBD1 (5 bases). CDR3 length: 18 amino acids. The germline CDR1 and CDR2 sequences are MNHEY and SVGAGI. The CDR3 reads CASSYSSGTSSGAYVLTF. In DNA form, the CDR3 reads TGTGCCAGCAGTTACTCGTCAGGTACTTCCTCTGGGGCCTACGTCCTGACTTTC.

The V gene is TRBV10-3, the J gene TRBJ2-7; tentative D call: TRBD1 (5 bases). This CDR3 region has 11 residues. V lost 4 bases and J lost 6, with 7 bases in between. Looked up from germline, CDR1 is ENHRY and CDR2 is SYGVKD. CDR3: CAISAGIEQYF. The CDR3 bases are TGTGCCATCAGTGCAGGGATCGAGCAGTACTTC.

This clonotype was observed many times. The CDR3 nucleotides read TGTGCCACCAGCAGAGGACAGGAGAACAATCAGCCCCAGCATTTT. Amino acid sequence: CATSRGQENNQPQHF. The chain is built from TRBV15 and TRBJ1-5; weak D call: TRBD1 (6 bases). V was shortened by 1 base and J by 3 bases, with 10 bases between the two germline ends. The CDR3 spans 15 residues. CDR1 is LNHNV and CDR2 is YYDKDF in the germline V gene (reference sequence).

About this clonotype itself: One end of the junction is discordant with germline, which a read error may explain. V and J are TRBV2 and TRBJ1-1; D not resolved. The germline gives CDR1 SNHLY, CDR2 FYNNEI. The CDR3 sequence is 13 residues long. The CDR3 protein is CASIEHMNTEAFF. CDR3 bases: TGTGCCAGCATTGAACATATGAACACTGAAGCTTTCTTT.

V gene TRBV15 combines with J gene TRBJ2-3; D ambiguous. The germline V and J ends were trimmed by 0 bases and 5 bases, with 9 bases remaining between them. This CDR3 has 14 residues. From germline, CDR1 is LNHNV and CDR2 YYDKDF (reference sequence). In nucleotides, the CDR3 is TGTGCCACCAGCAGAGATCGGAGTGGAGATACGCAGTATTTT. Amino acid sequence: CATSRDRSGDTQYF.

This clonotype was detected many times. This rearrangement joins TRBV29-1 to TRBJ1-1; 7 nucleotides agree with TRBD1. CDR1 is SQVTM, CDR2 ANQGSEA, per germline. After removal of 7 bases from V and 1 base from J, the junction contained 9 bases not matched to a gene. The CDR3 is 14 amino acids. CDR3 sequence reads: CSGWDSLANTEAFF. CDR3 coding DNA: TGCAGCGGATGGGACAGCTTGGCGAACACTGAAGCTTTCTTT.

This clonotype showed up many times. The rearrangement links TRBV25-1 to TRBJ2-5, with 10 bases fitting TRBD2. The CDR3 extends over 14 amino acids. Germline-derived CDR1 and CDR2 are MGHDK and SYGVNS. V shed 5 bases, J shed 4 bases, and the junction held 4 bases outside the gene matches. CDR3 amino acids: CASSRAGGPETQYF. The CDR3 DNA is TGTGCCAGCAGTCGAGCGGGAGGGCCAGAGACCCAGTACTTC.

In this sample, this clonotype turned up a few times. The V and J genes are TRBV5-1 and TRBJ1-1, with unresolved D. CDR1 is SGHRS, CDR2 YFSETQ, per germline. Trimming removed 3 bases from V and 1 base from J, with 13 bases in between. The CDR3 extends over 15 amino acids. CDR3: CASSSDGSTNTEAFF. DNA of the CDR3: TGCGCCAGCAGCTCGGACGGATCGACGAACACTGAAGCTTTCTTT.

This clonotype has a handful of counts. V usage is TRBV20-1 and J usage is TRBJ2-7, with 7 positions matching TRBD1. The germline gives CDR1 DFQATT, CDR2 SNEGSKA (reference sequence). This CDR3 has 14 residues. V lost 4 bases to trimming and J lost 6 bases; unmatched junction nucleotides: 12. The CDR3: CSATRTPTGREQYF. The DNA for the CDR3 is TGCAGTGCTACGAGAACCCCGACAGGGCGCGAGCAGTACTTC.

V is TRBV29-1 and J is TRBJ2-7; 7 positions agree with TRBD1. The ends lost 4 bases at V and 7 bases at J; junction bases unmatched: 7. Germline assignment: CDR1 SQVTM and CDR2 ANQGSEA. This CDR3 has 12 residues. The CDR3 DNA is TGCAGCGTTGTTGTCGGGACAGTTGAGCAGTACTTC. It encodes CSVVVGTVEQYF.

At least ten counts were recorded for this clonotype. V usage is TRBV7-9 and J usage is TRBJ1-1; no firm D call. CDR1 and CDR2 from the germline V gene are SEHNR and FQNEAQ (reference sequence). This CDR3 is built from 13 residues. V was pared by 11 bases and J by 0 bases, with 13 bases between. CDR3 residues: CAESEVMNTEAFF. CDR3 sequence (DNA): TGTGCCGAAAGTGAGGTGATGAACACTGAAGCTTTCTTT.

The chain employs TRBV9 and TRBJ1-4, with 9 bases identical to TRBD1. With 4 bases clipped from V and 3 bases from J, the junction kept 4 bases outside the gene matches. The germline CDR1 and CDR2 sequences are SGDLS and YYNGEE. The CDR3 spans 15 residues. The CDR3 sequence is CASSRDRVPNEKLFF. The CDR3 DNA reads TGTGCCAGCAGCCGGGACAGGGTACCTAATGAAAAACTGTTTTTT.